A selection of T cell receptor beta chains follows, all from one sample in a study of cytomegalovirus exposure and HLA in healthy donors. The method was immunoSEQ multiplex PCR; TCRdb's version includes in-frame clones alone and lacks a portion of them. The table lists around 150,000 clones, 85% to 90% of them singletons. The sequenced material came from PBMCs. The receptors come from a woman in her thirties in good health and CMV-seronegative. The conserved cysteine and the conserved F or W are not part of the CDR3 here. D genes are given only for firm matches.

D	V	J	CDR3
-	TRBV6-5	TRBJ2-4	ASSYSRGSAGNIQY
-	TRBV7-9	TRBJ2-5	ASSLISPGETQY
-	TRBV4-3	TRBJ2-5	ASSQGGSGTEETQY
-	TRBV12-5	TRBJ1-6	ASGKPGTPNSPLH
-	TRBV19	TRBJ1-2	ASSPRSGRYGYT
-	TRBV7-2	TRBJ2-1	ASRGPRSSYNEQF
TRBD1	TRBV7-6	TRBJ2-5	ASTDRGRAETQY
TRBD1	TRBV4-1	TRBJ1-1	ASSQGTGLGTEAF
TRBD1	TRBV2	TRBJ2-1	ATRGQDYEQF
-	TRBV12-5	TRBJ1-1	ASGLETGNTEAF
-	TRBV7-9	TRBJ1-4	ASSLDLQGWEEKLF
-	TRBV18	TRBJ1-1	ASSPEDRGGGTEAF
TRBD1	TRBV5-1	TRBJ1-2	ASSSRQGSERGYT
-	TRBV18	TRBJ2-7	ASSPPGQGGYEQY
-	TRBV7-9	TRBJ1-2	ATPKLPNYGYT
TRBD1	TRBV2	TRBJ2-3	ASSEDRIGDTQY
-	TRBV6-1	TRBJ2-5	ASSEYHREETQY
TRBD1	TRBV27	TRBJ2-7	ASSSPNLTDRAYEQY
TRBD1	TRBV4-3	TRBJ2-1	ASSQAGQDHNEQF
TRBD2	TRBV6-4	TRBJ2-2	ASSPLATTGELF
-	TRBV7-9	TRBJ2-3	ASSLGLGHTDTQY
-	TRBV5-4	TRBJ2-7	ASSLPGNYEQY
-	TRBV10-3	TRBJ2-1	AIRRESSYNEQF